These 8 T cell receptor beta chains were sequenced from one sample in a study of CD8 T cells in ankylosing spondylitis. TCRdb independently ran MiXCR on the 5' RACE reads; one entry per CDR3 protein. The sample has about 7,000 distinct CDR3 sequences, 2.8% seen once. The sequenced material came from blood, either unsorted or a sorted T cell fraction (not recorded which). These receptors were taken from a female donor with ankylosing spondylitis or in good health (not recorded which).

This clonotype was picked up many times. The rearrangement joins TRBV9 to TRBJ2-5; D gene unclear. The V and J ends lost 0 bases and 5 bases respectively, with 11 bases between them. Germline values: CDR1 SGDLS, CDR2 YYNGEE. This CDR3 region has 14 residues. Here the CDR3 reads CASSVGWGLETQYF. The CDR3 bases are TGTGCCAGCAGCGTAGGTTGGGGTTTGGAGACCCAGTACTTC.

This clonotype has at least ten counts. The J gene is TRBJ2-1, the V gene TRBV9; D is possibly TRBD2 (6 bases). From germline, CDR1 is SGDLS and CDR2 YYNGEE. The CDR3 totals 12 residues. Deletions cut 9 bases from V and 4 bases from J, with 11 bases between. The CDR3 DNA is TGTGCCACCGGGGGTTCTTACAATGAGCAGTTCTTC. It encodes CATGGSYNEQFF.

This clonotype was seen ten or more times. The rearrangement uses TRBV9 and TRBJ2-7; D possibly corresponds to TRBD2 (6 bases). With 4 bases removed from V and 1 base from J, the gap between germline ends came to 15 bases. Looked up from germline, CDR1 is SGDLS and CDR2 is YYNGEE. The CDR3 has 15 amino acids. CDR3 protein: CASSLGGRGSYEQYF. For the CDR3, the DNA is TGTGCCAGCAGCCTGGGAGGAAGGGGTTCCTACGAGCAGTACTTC.

This clonotype was seen repeatedly, ten times or more. The chain carries TRBV9 and TRBJ2-1; perhaps TRBD1 as D (5 bases). The CDR3 has 12 residues. With 3 bases removed from V and 8 bases from J, the gap between germline ends came to 9 bases. Germline CDR1 SGDLS, CDR2 YYNGEE. CDR3: CASSEGFDEQFF. CDR3 DNA sequence: TGTGCCAGCAGCGAGGGGTTCGATGAGCAGTTCTTC.

This clonotype was detected many times. V gene TRBV9 combines with J gene TRBJ2-7; 9 bases fit TRBD2. The CDR3 spans 14 residues. After removal of 3 bases from V and 3 bases from J, the junction contained 4 bases not matched to a gene. Germline V gives CDR1 SGDLS, CDR2 YYNGEE. DNA for the CDR3: TGTGCCAGCAGCGCAATAGCGGGGGACTACGAGCAGTACTTC. It specifies CASSAIAGDYEQYF.

This clonotype has ten or more counts. The rearrangement uses TRBV9 and TRBJ2-1; no definite D call. Trimming took 0 bases from V and 4 from J, leaving 5 bases between them. The CDR3 spans 13 residues. Per the germline V gene, CDR1 is SGDLS and CDR2 is YYNGEE. CDR3: CASSVGSYNEQFF. The DNA for the CDR3 is TGTGCCAGCAGCGTAGGATCTTACAATGAGCAGTTCTTC. The complete variable domain, with remaining parts taken from reference TRBV9 and TRBJ2-1, reads DSGVTQTPKHLITATGQRVTLRCSPRSGDLSVYWYQQSLDQGLQFLIQYYNGEERAKGNILERFSAQQFPDLHSELNLSSLELGDSALYFCASSVGSYNEQFFGPGTRLTVL.

The sample holds many counts of this clonotype. The CDR3 DNA reads as TGTGCCAGCAGCGTAGATCCAGATACGCAGTATTTT. The encoded protein is CASSVDPDTQYF. The chain is built from TRBV9 and TRBJ2-3; D remains unclear. CDR3 size: 12 residues. V shed 0 bases and J shed 4 bases, with 3 bases lying between them. The germline V gene has CDR1 SGDLS and CDR2 YYNGEE.

By share, this clonotype ranks as medium-sized. The V and J genes are TRBV9 and TRBJ2-1; D is undetermined. This CDR3 has 13 amino acids. The germline gives CDR1 SGDLS, CDR2 YYNGEE. V lost 0 bases and J lost 7, with 8 bases in between. The CDR3 DNA follows: TGTGCCAGCAGCGTAGAGGATCTAAATGAGCAGTTCTTC. It specifies CASSVEDLNEQFF.